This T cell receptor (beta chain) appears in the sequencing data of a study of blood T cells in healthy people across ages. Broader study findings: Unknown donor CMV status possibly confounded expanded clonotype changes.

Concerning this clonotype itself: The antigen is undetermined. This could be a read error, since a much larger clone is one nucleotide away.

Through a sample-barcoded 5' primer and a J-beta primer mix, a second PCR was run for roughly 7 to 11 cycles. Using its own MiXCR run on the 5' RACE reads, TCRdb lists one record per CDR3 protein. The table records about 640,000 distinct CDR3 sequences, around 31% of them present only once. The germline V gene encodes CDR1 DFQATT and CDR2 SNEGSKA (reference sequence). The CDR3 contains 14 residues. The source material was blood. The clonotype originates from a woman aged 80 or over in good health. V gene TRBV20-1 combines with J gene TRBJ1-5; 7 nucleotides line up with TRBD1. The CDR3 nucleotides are TGCGGTGCATCCGACAGGGTCGGCAATCAGCCCCAGCATTTT. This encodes CGASDRVGNQPQHF.